This paragraph reports one TCR beta chain. The antigen is undetermined. The data derive from a study of T cells in tumors after PD-1 blockade. About the study: During anti-PD-1 treatment, some patients continued daily vismodegib 150 mg. Overall study results and limits: Blood contained roughly 43% of the tumor's TCR clonotypes.

TCRdb's copy holds only in-frame clones and misses some; the assay was immunoSEQ multiplex PCR. Altogether 11,000 to 15,000 clones are present, around four fifths being singletons, with the ten largest covering 20% to 30%. CDR1 SQVTM and CDR2 ANQGSEA come from the germline V gene. V was shortened by 7 bases and J by 4 bases, with 13 bases between the two germline ends. The CDR3 has 12 residues. V and J are TRBV29-1 and TRBJ1-1; D gene uncertain. The receptor comes from a human donor with basal cell carcinoma. The sequencing used PBMCs, collected after anti-PD-1 treatment. The CDR3 nucleotides read TGCAGCGGGCGTACATTTGGCACTGAAGCTTTCTTT. This translates into CSGRTFGTEAFF.